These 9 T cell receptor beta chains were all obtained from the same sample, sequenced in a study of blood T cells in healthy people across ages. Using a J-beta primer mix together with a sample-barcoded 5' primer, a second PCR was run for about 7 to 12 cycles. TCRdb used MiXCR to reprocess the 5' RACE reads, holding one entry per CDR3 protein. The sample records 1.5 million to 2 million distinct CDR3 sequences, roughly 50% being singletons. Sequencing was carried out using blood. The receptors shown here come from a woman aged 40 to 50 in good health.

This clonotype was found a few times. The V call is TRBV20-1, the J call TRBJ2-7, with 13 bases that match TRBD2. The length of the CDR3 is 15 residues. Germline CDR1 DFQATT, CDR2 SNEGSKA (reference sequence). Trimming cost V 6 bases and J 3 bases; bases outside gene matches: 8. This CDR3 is CSADVLAGGHYEQYF. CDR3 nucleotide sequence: TGCAGTGCAGACGTACTAGCGGGGGGGCACTACGAGCAGTACTTC.

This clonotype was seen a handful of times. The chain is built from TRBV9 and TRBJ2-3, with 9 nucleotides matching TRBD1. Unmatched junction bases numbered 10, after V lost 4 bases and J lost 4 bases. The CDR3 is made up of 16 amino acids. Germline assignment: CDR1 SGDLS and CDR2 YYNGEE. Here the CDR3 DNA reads TGTGCCAGCAGCCCGTTTAGGGACAGGGCCCCAGATACGCAGTATTTT. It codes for CASSPFRDRAPDTQYF.

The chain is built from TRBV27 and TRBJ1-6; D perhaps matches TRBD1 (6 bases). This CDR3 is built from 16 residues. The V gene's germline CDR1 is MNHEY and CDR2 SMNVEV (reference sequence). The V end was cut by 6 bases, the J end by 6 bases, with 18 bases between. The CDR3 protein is CASSRWGQSTNSPLHF. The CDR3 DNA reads TGTGCCAGCAGCCGGTGGGGACAAAGTACTAATTCACCCCTCCACTTT.

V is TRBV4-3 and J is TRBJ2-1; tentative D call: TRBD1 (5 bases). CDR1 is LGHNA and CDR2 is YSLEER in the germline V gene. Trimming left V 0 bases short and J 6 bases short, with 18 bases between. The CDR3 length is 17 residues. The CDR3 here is CASSQDFDSIYLNEQFF. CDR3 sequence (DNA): TGCGCCAGCAGCCAAGATTTCGACAGCATTTATCTCAATGAGCAGTTCTTC.

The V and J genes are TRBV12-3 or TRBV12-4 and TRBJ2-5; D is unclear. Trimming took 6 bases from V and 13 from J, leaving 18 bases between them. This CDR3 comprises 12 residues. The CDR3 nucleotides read TGTGCCAGCAGGCATACCATTCGATCCCTGTACTTC. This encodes CASRHTIRSLYF.

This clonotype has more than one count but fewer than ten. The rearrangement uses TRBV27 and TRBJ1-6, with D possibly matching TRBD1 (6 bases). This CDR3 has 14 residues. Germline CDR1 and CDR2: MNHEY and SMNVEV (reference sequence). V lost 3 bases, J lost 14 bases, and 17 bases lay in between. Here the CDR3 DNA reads TGTGCCAGCAGTTTCTCTCGGGACACTCTAACCCTCCACTTT. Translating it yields CASSFSRDTLTLHF.

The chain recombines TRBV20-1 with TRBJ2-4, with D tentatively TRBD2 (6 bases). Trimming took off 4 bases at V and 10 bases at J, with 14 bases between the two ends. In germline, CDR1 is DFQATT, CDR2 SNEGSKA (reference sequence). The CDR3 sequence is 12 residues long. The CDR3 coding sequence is TGCAGTGCTATCACCGGGACTGGGATTCAGTACTTC. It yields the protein CSAITGTGIQYF.

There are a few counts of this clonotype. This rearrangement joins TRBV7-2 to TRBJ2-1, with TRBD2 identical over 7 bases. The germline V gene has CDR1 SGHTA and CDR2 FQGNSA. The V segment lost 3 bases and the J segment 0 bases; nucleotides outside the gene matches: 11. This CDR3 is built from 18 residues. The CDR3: CASSLGLAVMSSYNEQFF. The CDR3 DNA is TGTGCCAGCAGCTTGGGTCTAGCGGTCATGAGCTCCTACAATGAGCAGTTCTTC. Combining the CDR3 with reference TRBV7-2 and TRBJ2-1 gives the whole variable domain GAGVSQSPSNKVTEKGKDVELRCDPISGHTALYWYRQSLGQGLEFLIYFQGNSAPDKSGLPSDRFSAERTGGSVSTLTIQRTQQEDSAVYLCASSLGLAVMSSYNEQFFGPGTRLTVL.

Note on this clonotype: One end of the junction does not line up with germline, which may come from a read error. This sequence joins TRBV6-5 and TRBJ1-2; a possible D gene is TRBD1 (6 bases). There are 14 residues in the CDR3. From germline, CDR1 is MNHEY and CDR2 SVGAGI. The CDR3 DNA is TGTGCCAGCAGTGACTCGGACAGCGTCAGCGGCTACACCTTC. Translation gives CASSDSDSVSGYTF.